This TCR beta chain was sequenced in a study of PD-L1 blockade in urothelial cancer. Overall study results and limits: Enhanced expansion of tumor-associated blood clones at 3 weeks characterized durable-benefit patients.

The protocol was immunoSEQ multiplex PCR, while the TCRdb copy is restricted to in-frame clones and leaves out a portion. The sample includes just under 45,000 clones, 70% to 90% of them seen just once. Note on this clone: Its antigen is unidentified.

The receptor comes from a woman aged 55-69 years with urothelial cancer. The source material was PBMCs, sampled around atezolizumab (anti-PD-L1) treatment.

The CDR3 reads CASSPQWTVTDTQYF. For the CDR3, the DNA is TGCGCCAGCAGCCCTCAATGGACAGTCACAGATACGCAGTATTTT. The V call is TRBV4-3, the J call TRBJ2-3; possible D gene TRBD1, 6 bases. Germline V gene lookup returns CDR1 LGHNA and CDR2 YSLEER. The V and J ends lost 4 bases and 2 bases respectively, with 13 bases between them. This CDR3 region has 15 residues.